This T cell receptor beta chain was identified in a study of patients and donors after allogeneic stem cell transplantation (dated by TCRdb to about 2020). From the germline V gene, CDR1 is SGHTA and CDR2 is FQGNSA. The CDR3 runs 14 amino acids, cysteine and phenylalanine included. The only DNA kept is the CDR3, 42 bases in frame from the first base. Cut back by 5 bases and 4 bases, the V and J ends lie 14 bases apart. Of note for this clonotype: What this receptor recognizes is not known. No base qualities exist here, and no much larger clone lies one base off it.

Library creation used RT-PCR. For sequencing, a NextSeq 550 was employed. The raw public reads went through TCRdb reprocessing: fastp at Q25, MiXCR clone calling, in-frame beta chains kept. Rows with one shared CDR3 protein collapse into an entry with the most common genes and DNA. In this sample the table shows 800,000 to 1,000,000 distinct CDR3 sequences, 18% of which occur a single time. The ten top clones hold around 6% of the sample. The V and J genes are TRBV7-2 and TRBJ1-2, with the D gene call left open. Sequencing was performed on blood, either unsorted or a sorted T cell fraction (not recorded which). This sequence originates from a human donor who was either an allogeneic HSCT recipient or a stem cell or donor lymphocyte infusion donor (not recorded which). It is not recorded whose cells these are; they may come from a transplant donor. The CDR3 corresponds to CASSPGSSIYGYTF. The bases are TGTGCCAGCAGCCCAGGCTCAAGTATCTATGGCTACACCTTC.